This T cell receptor (beta chain) was found in a study of radiation and T cells in renal cell carcinoma. As for the study in general: Nephrectomy followed 15 Gy stereotactic body radiation by 4 weeks. Study conclusions and caveats: Pretreatment tumor biopsies were lacking, so baseline clonotypes are unknown.

The time point is: blood 2 weeks post-SBRT. This sample's treatment: 15 Gy SBRT to primary tumor, nephrectomy 4 weeks later. Blood was sampled at baseline, 2 weeks and 4 weeks after SBRT. V lost 6 bases and J lost 1, with 10 bases in between. The CDR3 has 13 residues. In germline, CDR1 is MDHEN, CDR2 SYDVKM. With respect to this clone: The antigen is unknown.

Profiled with immunoSEQ multiplex PCR; TCRdb holds only in-frame clones, not every one. This repertoire shows some 120,000 clones, more than 75% found once; its top ten account for 4.5% to 7.5%. This sequence was found in a woman aged 70-85 years with renal cell carcinoma. The chain links TRBV28 to TRBJ2-7; D is perhaps TRBD1 or TRBD2 (5 bases each). This material consisted of blood, taken from a patient whose treatment included radiotherapy and nephrectomy. The chain's CDR3 is CASREWGSYEQYF. The CDR3 DNA reads as TGTGCCAGCAGGGAGTGGGGGTCCTACGAGCAGTACTTC.